This TCR beta chain was obtained from a study of blood T cell repertoires in COVID-19. The V segment lost 3 bases and the J segment 0 bases; nucleotides outside the gene matches: 3. In germline, CDR1 is LNHDA, CDR2 SQIVND (reference sequence). The length of the CDR3 is 15 residues. The table came from immunoSEQ multiplex PCR; TCRdb's copy has only in-frame clones and leaves some out. The data show 160,000 or so clones, with more than 65% seen just once and around 18% held by the top ten. The sequenced sample was PBMCs or T cells enriched from blood (not recorded which). The chain carries TRBV19 and TRBJ2-3, with 7 bases aligning to TRBD2. The sequence derives from a man in his sixties who had recovered from COVID-19. This CDR3 reads CASSMDSGSTDTQYF. Here the CDR3 DNA reads TGTGCCAGTAGTATGGATAGCGGGAGCACAGATACGCAGTATTTT.